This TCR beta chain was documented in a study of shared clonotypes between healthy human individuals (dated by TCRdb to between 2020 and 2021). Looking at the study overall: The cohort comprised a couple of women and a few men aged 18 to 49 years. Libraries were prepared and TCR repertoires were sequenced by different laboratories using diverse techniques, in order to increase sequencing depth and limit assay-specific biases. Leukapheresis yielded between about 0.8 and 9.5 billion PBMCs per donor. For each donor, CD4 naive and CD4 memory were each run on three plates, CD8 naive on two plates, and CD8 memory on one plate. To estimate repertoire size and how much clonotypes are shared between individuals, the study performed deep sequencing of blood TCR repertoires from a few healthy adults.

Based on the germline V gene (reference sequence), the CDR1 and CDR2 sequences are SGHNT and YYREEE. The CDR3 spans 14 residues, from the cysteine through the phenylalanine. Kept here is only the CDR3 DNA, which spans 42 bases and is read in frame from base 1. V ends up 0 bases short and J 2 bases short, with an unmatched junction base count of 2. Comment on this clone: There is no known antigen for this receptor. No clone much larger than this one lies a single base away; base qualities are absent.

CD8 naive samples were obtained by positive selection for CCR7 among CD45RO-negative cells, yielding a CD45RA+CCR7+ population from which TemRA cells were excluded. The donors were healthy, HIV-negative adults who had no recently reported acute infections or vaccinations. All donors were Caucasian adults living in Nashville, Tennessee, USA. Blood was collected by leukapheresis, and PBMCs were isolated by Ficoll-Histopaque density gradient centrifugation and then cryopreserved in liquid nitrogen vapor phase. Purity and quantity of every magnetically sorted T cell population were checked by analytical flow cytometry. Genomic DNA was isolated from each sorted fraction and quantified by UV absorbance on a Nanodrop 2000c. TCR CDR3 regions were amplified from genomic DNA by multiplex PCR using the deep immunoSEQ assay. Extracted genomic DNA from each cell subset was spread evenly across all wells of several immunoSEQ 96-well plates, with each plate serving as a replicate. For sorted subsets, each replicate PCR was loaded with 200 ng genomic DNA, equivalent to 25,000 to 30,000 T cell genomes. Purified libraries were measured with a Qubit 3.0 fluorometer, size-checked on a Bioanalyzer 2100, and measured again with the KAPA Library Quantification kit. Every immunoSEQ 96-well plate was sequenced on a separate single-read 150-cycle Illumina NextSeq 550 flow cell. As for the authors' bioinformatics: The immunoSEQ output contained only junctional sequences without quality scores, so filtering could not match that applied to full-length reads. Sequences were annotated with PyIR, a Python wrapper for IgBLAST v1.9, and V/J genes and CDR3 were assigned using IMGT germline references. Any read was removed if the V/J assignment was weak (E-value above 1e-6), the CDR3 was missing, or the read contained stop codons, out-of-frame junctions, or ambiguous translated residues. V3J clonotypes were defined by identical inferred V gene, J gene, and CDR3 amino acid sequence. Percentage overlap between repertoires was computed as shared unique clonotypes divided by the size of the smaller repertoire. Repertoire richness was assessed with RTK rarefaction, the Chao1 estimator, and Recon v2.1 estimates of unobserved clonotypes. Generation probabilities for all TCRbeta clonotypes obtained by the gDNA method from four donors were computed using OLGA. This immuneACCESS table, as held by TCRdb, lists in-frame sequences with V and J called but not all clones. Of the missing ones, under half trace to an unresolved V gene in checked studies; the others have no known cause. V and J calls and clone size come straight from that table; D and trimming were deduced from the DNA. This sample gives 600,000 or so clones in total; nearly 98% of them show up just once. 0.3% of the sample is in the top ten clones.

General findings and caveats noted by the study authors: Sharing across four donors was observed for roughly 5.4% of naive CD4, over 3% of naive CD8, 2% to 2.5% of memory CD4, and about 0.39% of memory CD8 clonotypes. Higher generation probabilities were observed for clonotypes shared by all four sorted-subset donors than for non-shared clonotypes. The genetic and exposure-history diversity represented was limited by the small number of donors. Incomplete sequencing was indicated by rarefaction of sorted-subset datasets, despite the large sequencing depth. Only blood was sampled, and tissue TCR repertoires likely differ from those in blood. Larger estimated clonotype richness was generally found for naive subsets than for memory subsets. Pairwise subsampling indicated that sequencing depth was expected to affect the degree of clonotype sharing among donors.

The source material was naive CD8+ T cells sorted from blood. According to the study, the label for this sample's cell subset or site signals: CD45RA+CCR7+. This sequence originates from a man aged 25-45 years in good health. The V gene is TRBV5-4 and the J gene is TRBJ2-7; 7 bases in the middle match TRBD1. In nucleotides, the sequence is TGTGCCAGCAGCTTGGAACAGGGGACCTACGAGCAGTACTTC. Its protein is CASSLEQGTYEQYF.